These 19 T cell receptor beta chains were sequenced from one sample in a study of PD-1 blockade in classical Hodgkin lymphoma. The protocol was immunoSEQ multiplex PCR, while the TCRdb copy is restricted to in-frame clones and leaves out a portion. The table shows some 38,000 clones, with about three quarters occurring only once. The patients all showed relapse after autologous stem cell transplantation, while their brentuximab vedotin exposure varied. Sequencing was performed on peripheral blood mononuclear cells (PBMCs), taken at baseline. The source is a human donor with classical Hodgkin lymphoma.

This clone was detected a few times. The chain uses TRBV5-1 and TRBJ1-4; 7 positions agree with TRBD1. CDR3 length: 16 amino acids. Trimming cost V 1 base and J 5 bases; bases outside gene matches: 8. Germline assignment: CDR1 SGHRS and CDR2 YFSETQ. The CDR3 region is CASSLNPGTVNEKLFF. CDR3 bases: TGCGCCAGCAGCTTGAATCCCGGGACAGTGAATGAAAAACTGTTTTTT. Variable domain in full (rest from reference TRBV5-1 and TRBJ1-4): KAGVTQTPRYLIKTRGQQVTLSCSPISGHRSVSWYQQTPGQGLQFLFEYFSETQRNKGNFPGRFSGRQFSNSRSEMNVSTLELGDSALYLCASSLNPGTVNEKLFFGSGTQLSVL.

The rearrangement links TRBV27 to TRBJ2-1; D unclear. The germline V gene has CDR1 MNHEY and CDR2 SMNVEV (reference sequence). The V end lost 1 base, the J end lost 7 bases, and 8 bases lay between the germline ends. This CDR3 spans 13 amino acids. CDR3 nucleotide sequence: TGTGCCAGCAGTTTATGGGCCGTAAATGAGCAGTTCTTC. This encodes CASSLWAVNEQFF.

This clone was seen a few times. This CDR3 is also generated by other DNA sequences in the sample. V usage is TRBV19 and J usage is TRBJ1-5; no clear D gene. CDR1 LNHDA and CDR2 SQIVND come from the germline V gene (reference sequence). Trimming shortened V by 1 base and J by 0 bases, and 7 bases separated the two germline ends. This CDR3 has 15 amino acids. The CDR3 region is CASSIGQHSNQPQHF. The CDR3 nucleotides read TGTGCCAGTAGTATAGGGCAGCATAGCAATCAGCCCCAGCATTTT.

The rearrangement uses TRBV7-2 and TRBJ1-5; D is unclear. CDR1 SGHTA and CDR2 FQGNSA come from the germline V gene. Trimming took 5 bases from V and 9 from J, leaving 11 bases between them. The CDR3 has 12 amino acids. The CDR3, as DNA: TGTGCCAGCAGCCTCCCCGAGAGGCCCCAGCATTTT. It translates to CASSLPERPQHF. The full variable domain, rest sourced from reference TRBV7-2 and TRBJ1-5, is GAGVSQSPSNKVTEKGKDVELRCDPISGHTALYWYRQSLGQGLEFLIYFQGNSAPDKSGLPSDRFSAERTGGSVSTLTIQRTQQEDSAVYLCASSLPERPQHFGDGTRLSIL.

This clone is termed large. This chain joins TRBV7-9 and TRBJ1-2; 8 bases match TRBD1. Germline V CDR1 and CDR2: SEHNR, FQNEAQ (reference sequence). The V and J ends lost 3 bases and 3 bases, in that order; junction bases with no gene match: 3. CDR3 length equals 14 residues. CDR3 residues: CASSLTGVDYGYTF. The CDR3 DNA reads as TGTGCCAGCAGCTTGACAGGGGTGGACTATGGCTACACCTTC.

This clone was observed a few times. The rearrangement links TRBV7-6 to TRBJ2-7; TRBD2 matches 12 bases. The ends lost 4 bases at V and 1 base at J; junction bases unmatched: 5. CDR1 is SGHVS, CDR2 FNYEAQ, per germline. This CDR3 is 16 amino acids long. The CDR3 DNA is TGTGCCAGCAGCTCCCTACTAGCGGGAGGTTCCTACGAGCAGTACTTC. Its protein product is CASSSLLAGGSYEQYF.

The chain carries TRBV18 and TRBJ2-7; D unclear. This CDR3 comprises 12 residues. The V end lost 3 bases, the J end lost 4 bases, and 7 bases lay between the germline ends. From germline, CDR1 is KGHSH and CDR2 LQKENI. CDR3 residues: CASSPVAYEQYF. CDR3 nucleotides: TGTGCCAGCTCACCCGTCGCATACGAGCAGTACTTC.

The V and J genes are TRBV4-3 and TRBJ2-7; 7 bases align to TRBD2. Germline lookup yields CDR1 LGHNA and CDR2 YSLEER. V trimming: 0 bases; J trimming: 5 bases; junction bases outside the gene matches: 10. There are 16 residues in the CDR3. The CDR3, as DNA: TGCGCCAGCAGCCAAGATTCGGGGGAGGGTAAGGACGAGCAGTACTTC. Its protein product is CASSQDSGEGKDEQYF.

The chain joins TRBV5-1 to TRBJ2-3; 9 nucleotides match TRBD1. Germline V gene lookup returns CDR1 SGHRS and CDR2 YFSETQ. The CDR3 loop spans 14 amino acids. V gave up 8 bases and J gave up 6 bases; unmatched junction bases: 10. In DNA form, the CDR3 reads TGCGCCAGTACCCCGGGACAGGGAGATGATACGCAGTATTTT. Translated, it gives CASTPGQGDDTQYF.

This chain uses TRBV28 with TRBJ2-6, with D uncertain. With 11 bases removed from V and 4 bases from J, the gap between germline ends came to 27 bases. The CDR3 sequence is 18 residues long. From germline, CDR1 is MDHEN and CDR2 SYDVKM. Written as DNA, the CDR3 is TGTGCCCTCAAACTGACTCTCCCCTCGTATTTCGGGGCCAACGTCCTGACTTTC. This translates into CALKLTLPSYFGANVLTF.

This clone is medium-sized within its sample. The chain couples TRBV19 to TRBJ1-4, with D unresolved. Deletions cut 2 bases from V and 8 bases from J, with 12 bases between. This CDR3 comprises 14 residues. Germline CDR1 LNHDA, CDR2 SQIVND (reference sequence). The CDR3 DNA follows: TGTGCCAGTAGTATACAGGCAGGTCGCGAAAAACTGTTTTTT. This gives the protein CASSIQAGREKLFF.

This sequence joins TRBV30 and TRBJ2-2; weak D call: TRBD1 (5 bases). The CDR3 sequence is 13 residues long. The germline CDR1 and CDR2 sequences are GTSNPN and SVGIG (reference sequence). Trimming removed 0 bases from V and 6 bases from J, with 8 bases in between. Here the CDR3 DNA reads TGTGCCTGGAGTGTACAGGTTTCCGGGGAGCTGTTTTTT. Its translation: CAWSVQVSGELFF.

The rearrangement uses TRBV19 and TRBJ1-1; tentative D call: TRBD1 (6 bases). V dropped 9 bases and J dropped 0 bases, with 20 bases sitting between them. Germline-derived CDR1 and CDR2 are LNHDA and SQIVND (reference sequence). CDR3 length equals 16 residues. Written as DNA, the CDR3 is TGTGCCAGCCAAATAAGGGGGGAGGGGATGAACACTGAAGCTTTCTTT. It is translated as CASQIRGEGMNTEAFF.

This clone was recorded only once. The chain has TRBV4-1 and TRBJ2-7, with D possibly TRBD1 on 6 matching bases. The germline CDR1 and CDR2 sequences are MGHRA and YSYEKL. Trimming took off 1 base at V and 4 bases at J, with 17 bases between the two ends. The CDR3 length is 16 residues. CDR3 coding DNA: TGCGCCAGCAGCCAAGGGTCCCAGGGGATAGTTTACGAGCAGTACTTC. Translating gives CASSQGSQGIVYEQYF.

The CDR3 DNA reads TGTGCCAGCAGGGGGTCTAGCGGGGAAGAGACCCAGTACTTC. Protein product: CASRGSSGEETQYF. The rearrangement links TRBV2 to TRBJ2-5, with 9 positions matching TRBD2. Germline trimming cut 6 bases from V and 3 bases from J; bases unmatched to any gene: 5. Germline V gives CDR1 SNHLY, CDR2 FYNNEI. The CDR3 is 14 amino acids.

The chain links TRBV18 to TRBJ1-5; D is uncertain. In germline, CDR1 is KGHSH, CDR2 LQKENI. The germline V and J ends were trimmed by 1 base and 5 bases, with 9 bases remaining between them. The CDR3 sequence is 14 residues long. The CDR3 nucleotides are TGTGCCAGCTCACCACGAGACGGTCATCAGCCCCAGCATTTT. Amino acid sequence: CASSPRDGHQPQHF.

V gene TRBV27 combines with J gene TRBJ1-5; D gene uncertain. Trimming stripped 0 bases from V and 3 bases from J, with 6 bases between. The germline V gene encodes CDR1 MNHEY and CDR2 SMNVEV (reference sequence). This CDR3 is built from 14 residues. The CDR3 spells CASSLSPYNQPQHF. The CDR3 DNA sequence: TGTGCCAGCAGTTTATCGCCATACAATCAGCCCCAGCATTTT.

In this sample, this clone turned up a few times. This rearrangement joins TRBV9 to TRBJ2-7; D unclear. Trimming cost V 3 bases and J 0 bases, with 10 bases left between them. Germline V CDR1 and CDR2: SGDLS, YYNGEE. The CDR3 runs 14 residues. In nucleotides, the CDR3 is TGTGCCAGCAGCGCGTTCTTGAGCTCCTACGAGCAGTACTTC. Its translation is CASSAFLSSYEQYF. The full variable domain, rest sourced from reference TRBV9 and TRBJ2-7, is DSGVTQTPKHLITATGQRVTLRCSPRSGDLSVYWYQQSLDQGLQFLIQYYNGEERAKGNILERFSAQQFPDLHSELNLSSLELGDSALYFCASSAFLSSYEQYFGPGTRLTVT.

The CDR3 loop reads CASSAGTEETEAFF. In DNA, the CDR3 is TGTGCCAGCAGTGCTGGGACAGAGGAGACTGAAGCTTTCTTT. V usage is TRBV28 and J usage is TRBJ1-1; 7 bases match TRBD1. The V gene end was trimmed by 5 bases and the J gene end by 5 bases; junction bases not matched to a gene: 8. In germline, CDR1 is MDHEN, CDR2 SYDVKM. The CDR3 runs to 14 residues.